Following are 17 T cell receptor beta chains from one sample sequenced in a study of T cell responses to AZD1222 COVID-19 vaccine. The protocol was immunoSEQ multiplex PCR, while the TCRdb copy is restricted to in-frame clones and leaves out a portion. Altogether some 130,000 clones are present, about 90% being singletons, with the ten largest covering 1.5% to 2%. The sample in question was peripheral blood, obtained on day 0 of AZD1222 vaccination. The receptors were sampled from an adult in good health.

J is TRBJ1-5 and V is TRBV20-1, with D uncertain. V lost 3 bases to trimming and J lost 6 bases, with 15 bases between them. Looked up from germline, CDR1 is DFQATT and CDR2 is SNEGSKA (reference sequence). The CDR3 totals 14 residues. CDR3 protein: CSASVVGKGQPQHF. CDR3 bases: TGCAGTGCTAGTGTGGTAGGGAAGGGTCAGCCCCAGCATTTT.

This chain connects TRBV9 to TRBJ1-1, with D uncertain. The CDR3 contains 15 residues. The V gene's germline CDR1 is SGDLS and CDR2 YYNGEE. Trimming removed 0 bases at V and 0 bases at J, with 9 bases between. CDR3 protein: CASSVEVTLNTEAFF. CDR3 in DNA: TGTGCCAGCAGCGTAGAGGTCACCCTGAACACTGAAGCTTTCTTT.

V usage is TRBV7-2 and J usage is TRBJ2-7; TRBD2 matches 11 bases. The V gene end was trimmed by 1 base and the J gene end by 0 bases; junction bases not matched to a gene: 5. The CDR3 has 17 amino acids. The germline V gene has CDR1 SGHTA and CDR2 FQGNSA. CDR3 in amino acids: CASSLGASGGHSYEQYF. CDR3 DNA sequence: TGTGCCAGCAGCTTAGGAGCTAGCGGGGGGCACTCCTACGAGCAGTACTTC.

This chain connects TRBV19 to TRBJ1-2; a possible D gene is TRBD1 (6 bases). CDR3 length: 14 amino acids. The ends were cut back, 3 bases at V and 6 bases at J, with 14 bases in the middle. The germline V gene encodes CDR1 LNHDA and CDR2 SQIVND (reference sequence). CDR3 loop: CASSMEGGVDGYTF. CDR3 nucleotide sequence: TGTGCCAGTAGTATGGAAGGGGGGGTAGATGGCTACACCTTC.

The rearrangement uses TRBV3-1 (or the pseudogene TRBV3-2) and TRBJ2-2; tentative D call: TRBD1 (5 bases). Germline assignment: CDR1 LGHDT and CDR2 YNNKEL (reference sequence). Trimming took 1 base from V and 7 from J, leaving 16 bases between them. This CDR3 is built from 16 residues. This CDR3 is CASSQVIPGKFGELFF. CDR3 in DNA: TGTGCCAGCAGCCAAGTTATCCCAGGGAAGTTCGGGGAGCTGTTTTTT.

CDR3 amino acids: CASSSSLDGGIQPQHF. CDR3 coding DNA: TGTGCCAGCAGCTCATCACTGGACGGCGGAATCCAGCCCCAGCATTTT. The rearrangement links TRBV5-6 to TRBJ1-5, with unresolved D. The germline V gene encodes CDR1 SGHDT and CDR2 YYEEEE. V lost 3 bases and J 7 bases, leaving 20 bases between the germline ends. The CDR3 consists of 16 residues.

The rearrangement joins TRBV7-6 to TRBJ1-1; D is uncertain. CDR1 is SGHVS and CDR2 is FNYEAQ in the germline V gene. The CDR3 length is 13 residues. Trimming shortened V by 1 base and J by 3 bases, and 6 bases separated the two germline ends. The CDR3 loop reads CASSLVFDTEAFF. The DNA for the CDR3 is TGTGCCAGCAGCTTAGTTTTCGACACTGAAGCTTTCTTT.

This chain joins TRBV13 and TRBJ2-5; TRBD1 agrees at 8 bases. From germline, CDR1 is PRHDT and CDR2 FYEKMQ (reference sequence). V gave up 2 bases and J gave up 5 bases; unmatched junction bases: 4. The CDR3 consists of 14 residues. The CDR3 region is CASSLQGAGETQYF. The CDR3, as DNA: TGTGCCAGCAGCTTACAGGGGGCGGGGGAGACCCAGTACTTC.

In DNA form, the CDR3 reads TGTGCCAGCAGCGGGACTACACGCACAGATACGCAGTATTTT. Protein product: CASSGTTRTDTQYF. The chain combines TRBV6-5 with TRBJ2-3, with 7 bases that match TRBD2. Germline V gives CDR1 MNHEY, CDR2 SVGAGI. The CDR3 length is 14 residues. V lost 6 bases to trimming and J lost 1 base; unmatched junction nucleotides: 4.

The chain employs TRBV11-2 and TRBJ1-3; no clear D gene. Germline CDR1 is SGHAT and CDR2 is FQNNGV. The CDR3 covers 16 residues. Trimming removed 4 bases from V and 0 bases from J, with 13 bases in between. This CDR3 is CASSYSGRGSGNTIYF. In DNA form, the CDR3 reads TGTGCCAGCAGCTACTCAGGACGGGGCTCTGGAAACACCATATATTTT.

The J gene is TRBJ1-3, the V gene TRBV7-2, with D unclear. The CDR3 runs to 16 residues. With 4 bases removed from V and 0 bases from J, the gap between germline ends came to 13 bases. The V gene's germline CDR1 is SGHTA and CDR2 FQGNSA. CDR3 coding DNA: TGTGCCAGCAGCTCCCGGACGTCCAACTCTGGAAACACCATATATTTT. Protein sequence: CASSSRTSNSGNTIYF.

The chain combines TRBV14 with TRBJ2-2, with D tentatively TRBD2 (6 bases). CDR3 length: 14 amino acids. The germline V gene has CDR1 SGHDN and CDR2 FVKESK. Trimming took off 6 bases at V and 4 bases at J, with 12 bases between the two ends. CDR3 bases: TGTGCCAGCAGGTCGGGCGGGGCCACCGGGGAGCTGTTTTTT. It is translated as CASRSGGATGELFF.

This clone appeared once. The chain has TRBV10-3 and TRBJ1-4, with D perhaps TRBD1 (5 bases). There are 12 residues in the CDR3. Looked up from germline, CDR1 is ENHRY and CDR2 is SYGVKD. V was pared by 11 bases and J by 4 bases, with 11 bases between. The CDR3 nucleotides read TGTGCCGTCCGGGACCGTAATGAAAAACTGTTTTTT. Encoded protein: CAVRDRNEKLFF.

Only one count was recorded for this clone. V and J are TRBV5-1 and TRBJ1-1; D is ambiguous. The V gene's germline CDR1 is SGHRS and CDR2 YFSETQ. The CDR3 sequence is 14 residues long. V lost 4 bases to trimming and J lost 2 bases, with 12 bases between them. As DNA, the CDR3 is TGCGCCAGCAGCCCAATTATCACTAACACTGAAGCTTTCTTT. Translation: CASSPIITNTEAFF.

The rearrangement links TRBV3-1 (or the pseudogene TRBV3-2) to TRBJ1-1, with D uncertain. Germline CDR1 LGHDT, CDR2 YNNKEL (reference sequence). The CDR3 is made up of 13 amino acids. Trimming took off 4 bases at V and 1 base at J, with 7 bases between the two ends. The CDR3 nucleotides are TGTGCCAGCAGCCCTACAGCGAACACTGAAGCTTTCTTT. Its translation: CASSPTANTEAFF.

The V and J genes are TRBV4-3 and TRBJ1-5; 8 bases line up with TRBD1. CDR1 and CDR2 (germline): LGHNA, YSLEER. Trimming removed 3 bases from V and 7 bases from J; junction bases left unmatched: 8. The CDR3 is 15 amino acids. The DNA of the CDR3 is TGCGCCAGCAGCCAGGGCAGACAGGGGTGGCAGCCCCAGCATTTT. Protein sequence: CASSQGRQGWQPQHF.

This chain links TRBV19 with TRBJ1-5, with TRBD1 matching over 8 bases. The CDR3 is 15 amino acids. Germline V CDR1 and CDR2: LNHDA, SQIVND (reference sequence). Germline trimming cut 4 bases from V and 3 bases from J; bases unmatched to any gene: 5. The CDR3, as DNA: TGTGCCAGTAGTACGGCAGGGGGCCTCAATCAGCCCCAGCATTTT. This gives the protein CASSTAGGLNQPQHF.